The 30 T cell receptor beta chains presented below share a single source sample, sequenced in a study of shared clonotypes between healthy human individuals. Sequenced by immunoSEQ multiplex PCR; TCRdb stores in-frame clones only, minus some. Of about 2.3 million clones listed, about 90% are singletons. The sequenced sample consisted of naive CD4+ T cells from PBMCs. The subset: CD45RA+ positively selected. Receptors were obtained from a man between 18 and 29 years old in good health. Some clones in this sample may be carry-over from other donors' samples.

The chain is built from TRBV4-1 and TRBJ2-2; D is unclear. Germline assignment: CDR1 MGHRA and CDR2 YSYEKL. V was shortened by 4 bases and J by 7 bases, with 10 bases between the two germline ends. The CDR3 extends over 13 amino acids. CDR3 amino acids: CASSRTANGELFF. CDR3 DNA sequence: TGCGCCAGCAGCCGGACGGCTAACGGGGAGCTGTTTTTT.

V usage is TRBV9 and J usage is TRBJ2-3; D gene ambiguous. CDR3 size: 17 residues. Trimming took off 5 bases at V and 1 base at J, with 20 bases between the two ends. CDR1 and CDR2 from the germline V gene are SGDLS and YYNGEE. CDR3 DNA: TGTGCCAGCAGTCACGGCTTGAGGTCCGACGGCACAGATACGCAGTATTTT. Protein: CASSHGLRSDGTDTQYF.

The chain combines TRBV6-6 with TRBJ1-5, with D possibly being TRBD1 (5 bases). Trimming cost V 2 bases and J 0 bases, with 11 bases left between them. This CDR3 has 16 residues. Germline-derived CDR1 and CDR2 are MNHNY and SVGAGI (reference sequence). The CDR3 nucleotides are TGTGCCAGCAGTTACGAAGGGGTTTATAGCAATCAGCCCCAGCATTTT. It translates to CASSYEGVYSNQPQHF.

V and J are TRBV25-1 and TRBJ1-3; 7 nucleotides match TRBD1. Germline CDR1 MGHDK, CDR2 SYGVNS. With 7 bases clipped from V and 0 bases from J, the junction kept 6 bases outside the gene matches. The CDR3 runs 15 residues. This CDR3 is CASTGGASSGNTIYF. The CDR3 DNA reads as TGTGCCAGCACAGGGGGAGCGAGCTCTGGAAACACCATATATTTT.

The J gene is TRBJ2-7, the V gene TRBV30; D gene unclear. Between the trimmed V and J ends, which lost 1 base and 6 bases, there was a span of 10 bases. Germline V lookup: CDR1 GTSNPN, CDR2 SVGIG (reference sequence). There are 12 residues in the CDR3. The DNA of the CDR3 is TGTGCCTGGAGTGAGGAAGGACGCGAGCAGTACTTC. Its protein product is CAWSEEGREQYF.

The chain is built from TRBV5-1 and TRBJ1-1, with D possibly matching TRBD1 (6 bases). This CDR3 has 17 residues. CDR1 is SGHRS and CDR2 is YFSETQ in the germline V gene. Trimming removed 1 base at V and 0 bases at J, with 16 bases between. CDR3 protein: CASSLHSGRGMNTEAFF. CDR3 bases: TGCGCCAGCAGCTTGCACTCAGGGAGGGGGATGAACACTGAAGCTTTCTTT.

The chain employs TRBV5-1 and TRBJ1-1; D gene unclear. Germline V gene data show CDR1 as SGHRS and CDR2 as YFSETQ. The CDR3 runs to 16 residues. V lost 0 bases and J lost 0, with 12 bases in between. The CDR3: CASSLDRVELNTEAFF. DNA of the CDR3: TGCGCCAGCAGCTTGGATCGAGTAGAGCTGAACACTGAAGCTTTCTTT.

The chain links TRBV5-8 to TRBJ1-5; no firm D call. From germline, CDR1 is SGHTS and CDR2 YDEGEE. V lost 4 bases to trimming and J lost 0 bases, with 17 bases between them. This CDR3 contains 17 residues. CDR3: CASSPLRGAYSNQPQHF. DNA of the CDR3: TGTGCCAGCAGCCCACTACGGGGAGCATATAGCAATCAGCCCCAGCATTTT.

Details on this clone: Other DNA sequences in the same sample also yield this CDR3. CDR3 in DNA: TGTGCCTGTGGACAGGGGGGGTACGAGCAGTACTTC. Translating gives CACGQGGYEQYF. The chain recombines TRBV30 with TRBJ2-7; 10 bases fit TRBD1. The CDR3 is 12 residues long. Losses at the gene ends were 6 bases for V and 4 bases for J; bases not matched to a gene: 3. Per germline, CDR1 GTSNPN and CDR2 SVGIG (reference sequence). Together with reference TRBV30 and TRBJ2-7, the CDR3 gives the full variable domain: SQTIHQWPATLVQPVGSPLSLECTVEGTSNPNLYWYRQAAGRGLQLLFYSVGIGQISSEVPQNLSASRPQDRQFILSSKKLLLSDSGFYLCACGQGGYEQYFGPGTRLTVT.

The chain has TRBV30 and TRBJ1-1; tentative D call: TRBD1 (5 bases). CDR3 size: 16 residues. V was clipped by 2 bases and J by 1 base, with 17 bases between them. Germline lookup yields CDR1 GTSNPN and CDR2 SVGIG (reference sequence). CDR3 region: CAWSSGWVAENTEAFF. The CDR3 DNA is TGTGCCTGGAGTTCAGGGTGGGTGGCAGAGAACACTGAAGCTTTCTTT.

A remark on this clone: Other nucleotide sequences in the sample specify the same CDR3. The V gene is TRBV5-1, the J gene TRBJ2-3; 10 bases fit TRBD1. This CDR3 region has 14 residues. CDR1 SGHRS and CDR2 YFSETQ come from the germline V gene. Trimming at V came to 0 bases and at J to 9 bases, leaving 4 bases not matched to a gene. The CDR3 here is CASSLGQGADTQYF. DNA for the CDR3: TGCGCCAGCAGCTTGGGACAGGGGGCCGACACGCAGTATTTT.

The chain joins TRBV7-3 to TRBJ2-3; D remains ambiguous. The CDR3 sequence is 12 residues long. Germline V gene data show CDR1 as SGHTA and CDR2 as FQGTGA. V lost 5 bases, J lost 7 bases, and 10 bases lay in between. CDR3: CASSEKGYTQYF. CDR3 nucleotide sequence: TGTGCCAGCAGCGAAAAAGGTTATACGCAGTATTTT.

The chain is built from TRBV7-9 and TRBJ1-3; D is undetermined. Trimming pared 1 base from V and 11 bases from J, leaving 15 bases between. CDR3 length equals 14 residues. CDR1 and CDR2 (germline): SEHNR, FQNEAQ (reference sequence). CDR3 bases: TGTGCCAGCAGCTTAGGCGCCCCATCCTGGGCCATATATTTT. This encodes CASSLGAPSWAIYF.

The chain couples TRBV9 to TRBJ2-3; D assignment may be TRBD1 or TRBD2 (5 bases each). Germline values: CDR1 SGDLS, CDR2 YYNGEE. The ends were cut back, 0 bases at V and 2 bases at J, with 13 bases in the middle. This CDR3 contains 16 residues. CDR3 sequence reads: CASSVAEGFSTDTQYF. In nucleotides, the CDR3 is TGTGCCAGCAGCGTAGCTGAGGGGTTCTCCACAGATACGCAGTATTTT.

This chain connects TRBV19 to TRBJ1-2, with a possible D match to TRBD1 (6 bases). V lost 7 bases and J 8 bases, leaving 20 bases between the germline ends. CDR1 is LNHDA and CDR2 is SQIVND in the germline V gene (reference sequence). CDR3 size: 14 residues. CDR3 amino acids: CASTPAGRGKGYTF. The CDR3 DNA reads TGTGCCAGTACCCCCGCAGGGAGGGGGAAAGGCTACACCTTC.

Concerning this clone itself: Other nucleotide sequences in the sample specify the same CDR3. The gene calls are TRBV19 and TRBJ1-1; TRBD1 agrees at 7 bases. This CDR3 region has 13 residues. Germline assignment: CDR1 LNHDA and CDR2 SQIVND (reference sequence). With V trimmed by 3 bases and J by 5 bases, 3 bases remained unmatched. DNA for the CDR3: TGTGCCAGTAGTATTCAGGGGGGGACTGAAGCTTTCTTT. This sequence encodes CASSIQGGTEAFF.

This chain joins TRBV5-1 and TRBJ1-3; 8 bases line up with TRBD1. The junction had 7 bases not matched to a gene; V was cut back by 4 bases and J by 1 base. The germline V gene has CDR1 SGHRS and CDR2 YFSETQ. The CDR3 length is 16 residues. The CDR3 region is CASSAGQALSGNTIYF. In nucleotides, the CDR3 is TGCGCCAGCAGCGCGGGACAGGCCCTTTCTGGAAACACCATATATTTT.

V gene TRBV4-2 combines with J gene TRBJ2-1, with TRBD2 matching over 11 bases. The CDR3 length is 17 residues. Germline values: CDR1 LGHNA, CDR2 YNFKEQ. V lost 1 base, J lost 4 bases, and 6 bases stayed unmatched. In DNA form, the CDR3 reads TGTGCCAGCAGCCAAGGGCTAGCGGGAGGCATTTACAATGAGCAGTTCTTC. It is translated as CASSQGLAGGIYNEQFF.

The rearrangement uses TRBV6-6 and TRBJ2-2; D gene ambiguous. This CDR3 contains 12 residues. Trimming removed 8 bases from V and 5 bases from J, with 9 bases in between. Germline V gene sequence: CDR1 MNHNY, CDR2 SVGAGI (reference sequence). The CDR3 DNA reads as TGTGCCAGCCGCGCCCAGACCGGGGAGCTGTTTTTT. Translating gives CASRAQTGELFF.

This clone was detected a few times. V usage is TRBV19 and J usage is TRBJ1-1, with D uncertain. Germline assignment: CDR1 LNHDA and CDR2 SQIVND (reference sequence). The V gene lost 5 bases and the J gene lost 5 bases, with 15 bases spanning the gap. The CDR3 has 14 residues. CDR3 amino acids: CASSLKDWRTEAFF. DNA of the CDR3: TGTGCCAGTAGTTTAAAAGACTGGAGGACTGAAGCTTTCTTT. Based on the CDR3 plus reference TRBV19 and TRBJ1-1, the full variable domain is DGGITQSPKYLFRKEGQNVTLSCEQNLNHDAMYWYRQDPGQGLRLIYYSQIVNDFQKGDIAEGYSVSREKKESFPLTVTSAQKNPTAFYLCASSLKDWRTEAFFGQGTRLTVV.

This clone showed up just once. The V gene is TRBV10-3, the J gene TRBJ2-7; no clear D. Trimming stripped 5 bases from V and 0 bases from J, with 8 bases between. The CDR3 length is 13 residues. Germline CDR1 is ENHRY and CDR2 is SYGVKD. CDR3 DNA: TGTGCCATCAGTAGCGCGGACTCCTACGAGCAGTACTTC. Encoded protein: CAISSADSYEQYF.

This clone was recorded only once. The chain uses TRBV15 and TRBJ2-1, with a possible D match to TRBD2 (5 bases). Germline CDR1 LNHNV, CDR2 YYDKDF (reference sequence). Trimming left V 3 bases short and J 8 bases short, with 23 bases between. The CDR3 has 17 amino acids. The CDR3 coding sequence is TGTGCCACCAGCAGGGCCGGACTTGGGTCCCTCGCCGATGAGCAGTTCTTC. Its protein is CATSRAGLGSLADEQFF.

The chain recombines TRBV28 with TRBJ1-2, with D maybe TRBD1 (5 bases). The germline gives CDR1 MDHEN, CDR2 SYDVKM. The CDR3 consists of 12 residues. V shed 10 bases and J shed 7 bases, with 16 bases lying between them. As DNA, the CDR3 is TGTGCCACCCACCAAGGACAAATTGGCTACACCTTC. Its protein product is CATHQGQIGYTF.

The chain links TRBV9 to TRBJ2-7; no clear D. Trimming took off 0 bases at V and 3 bases at J, with 10 bases between the two ends. The CDR3 contains 14 residues. Germline CDR1 SGDLS, CDR2 YYNGEE. The chain's CDR3 is CASSVGSQHYEQYF. CDR3 nucleotide sequence: TGTGCCAGCAGCGTAGGGAGCCAGCACTACGAGCAGTACTTC.

The CDR3 is CSVEVGLSYNEQFF. Here the CDR3 DNA reads TGCAGCGTTGAGGTAGGGTTGTCCTACAATGAGCAGTTCTTC. J is TRBJ2-1 and V is TRBV29-1; no clear D gene. V dropped 3 bases and J dropped 1 base, with 10 bases sitting between them. CDR1 and CDR2 (germline): SQVTM, ANQGSEA. The CDR3 length is 14 residues.

The chain combines TRBV7-2 with TRBJ1-1, with TRBD1 as a possible D gene (6 bases). Germline CDR1 and CDR2: SGHTA and FQGNSA. V dropped 3 bases and J dropped 11 bases, with 16 bases sitting between them. The CDR3 runs to 13 residues. In DNA form, the CDR3 reads TGTGCCAGCAGCTTCAGGGGTCTGGCGGGTGCTTTCTTT. The encoded protein is CASSFRGLAGAFF.

This chain uses TRBV27 with TRBJ1-5; the D is unclear. Looked up from germline, CDR1 is MNHEY and CDR2 is SMNVEV (reference sequence). Trimming stripped 5 bases from V and 7 bases from J, with 9 bases between. CDR3 length equals 12 residues. CDR3 region: CASSPLRQPQHF. In DNA form, the CDR3 reads TGTGCCAGCAGTCCCCTCCGCCAGCCCCAGCATTTT.

This rearrangement joins TRBV9 to TRBJ2-7; D is unclear. Germline CDR1 SGDLS, CDR2 YYNGEE. This CDR3 is 14 amino acids long. Between the trimmed V and J ends, which lost 0 bases and 1 base, there was a span of 8 bases. The DNA for the CDR3 is TGTGCCAGCAGCGTAGGCAGGCAATCCTACGAGCAGTACTTC. This gives the protein CASSVGRQSYEQYF.

This sequence joins TRBV27 and TRBJ2-3; the match to TRBD2 covers 8 bases. Germline V CDR1 and CDR2: MNHEY, SMNVEV (reference sequence). The ends lost 4 bases at V and 2 bases at J; junction bases unmatched: 11. The CDR3 runs 17 residues. The CDR3 loop reads CASSSRLARYYTDTQYF. The CDR3 nucleotides read TGTGCCAGCAGTTCTCGACTAGCGCGTTATTACACAGATACGCAGTATTTT.

The chain links TRBV10-3 to TRBJ2-7; weak D call: TRBD2 (6 bases). The germline CDR1 and CDR2 sequences are ENHRY and SYGVKD. Trimming cost V 9 bases and J 4 bases, with 19 bases left between them. The CDR3 has 14 residues. The CDR3 protein is CAIRPGLTSYEQYF. The CDR3 bases are TGTGCCATACGCCCGGGACTTACCTCGTACGAGCAGTACTTC.